This is a list of T cell receptor beta chains from one sample in a study of blood T cell repertoires in COVID-19. Profiling relied on immunoSEQ multiplex PCR, and the TCRdb table lists in-frame clones only, not all of them. The sample yields over 250,000 clones, about nine tenths seen once. The sequencing input was peripheral blood. These receptors were taken from a man aged 55-75 years who had recovered from COVID-19. Both conserved end residues are part of each CDR3. Each record gives: clone size, D gene, V gene, J gene, CDR3 DNA, CDR3 protein. A D gene is named only where the DNA matches it firmly. Only some rows state a clone size, as once, few, many or a class for expanded clones.

.,TRBD1,TRBV27,TRBJ1-6,TGTGCCAGCAGTTTAGTGAGGACAGGGAGCTCCTATAATTCACCCCTCCACTTT,CASSLVRTGSSYNSPLHF
.,.,TRBV6-5,TRBJ1-1,TGTGCCAGCAGCCGCAGGGACACTGAAGCTTTCTTT,CASSRRDTEAFF
.,TRBD1,TRBV5-1,TRBJ2-6,TGCGCCAGCAGCTTGCGTGGACAGGCTGGGGCCAACGTCCTGACTTTC,CASSLRGQAGANVLTF
.,.,TRBV10-3,TRBJ1-3,TGTGCCATCAGTGAGACAGCCTCTGGAAACACCATATATTTT,CAISETASGNTIYF
.,.,TRBV3-1/TRBV3-2,TRBJ1-6,TGTGCCAGCAGCCAAGAGCCACAGGGATATAATTCACCCCTCCACTTT,CASSQEPQGYNSPLHF
.,.,TRBV7-2,TRBJ2-3,TGTGCCAGCACCACTCAGGGTCCTCAAGTAGATACGCAGTATTTT,CASTTQGPQVDTQYF
.,TRBD1,TRBV19,TRBJ2-7,TGTGCCAGTCGGCCTCAAACAGGGGGCAACGAGCAGTACTTC,CASRPQTGGNEQYF
.,.,TRBV27,TRBJ2-6,TGTGCCAGCAGACTCTTCTCTGGGGCCAACGTCCTGACTTTC,CASRLFSGANVLTF
.,.,TRBV3-1/TRBV3-2,TRBJ1-1,TGTGCCAGCAGCCAAGATTGGGGGGGGGCTTTCTTT,CASSQDWGGAFF
.,.,TRBV7-2,TRBJ1-5,TGTGCCAGCAAAGGGGAAAGCAATCAGCCCCAGCATTTT,CASKGESNQPQHF
.,TRBD1,TRBV2,TRBJ1-2,TGTGCCAGCAGCCCGGGACAGCTCTATGGCTACACCTTC,CASSPGQLYGYTF
.,.,TRBV19,TRBJ2-7,TGTGCCAGTAACCCAGGGGGGAAGAACTACGAGCAGTACTTC,CASNPGGKNYEQYF
.,.,TRBV2,TRBJ2-5,TGTGCCAGCAGGGCCATAGAGACCCAGTACTTC,CASRAIETQYF
.,.,TRBV19,TRBJ2-4,TGTGCCAGTAGTATAGATCGCGACGGGTTCCTAGCCAAAAACATTCAGTACTTC,CASSIDRDGFLAKNIQYF
.,TRBD1,TRBV11-2,TRBJ2-7,TGTGCCAGCAGCTCTGGACAGGGGGGGTACTTC,CASSSGQGGYF
.,TRBD2,TRBV27,TRBJ2-3,TGTGCCAGCAGGACACTAGCGGGGAGCTCATTCACAGATACGCAGTATTTT,CASRTLAGSSFTDTQYF
.,TRBD2,TRBV11-2,TRBJ2-1,TGTGCCAGCAGCTTCGACGGACTAGTTGTCAATGAGCAGTTCTTC,CASSFDGLVVNEQFF
.,.,TRBV7-2,TRBJ2-7,TGTGCCAGCAGCCGGCAGGTCTCCTACGAGCAGTACTTC,CASSRQVSYEQYF
few,TRBD1,TRBV11-2,TRBJ1-5,TGTGCCAGCACCCAGGGGGGAGGAAACGGGGCCCAGCATTTT,CASTQGGGNGAQHF
.,.,TRBV10-3,TRBJ2-2,TGTGCCATCTCCTTCACCGGGGAGCTGTTTTTT,CAISFTGELFF
.,.,TRBV20-1,TRBJ2-7,TGCAGTGCTAGAGATCTCAGGGAGCAGTACTTC,CSARDLREQYF
.,.,TRBV7-9,TRBJ1-5,TGTGCCAGCAGCATAACGACAGTGAGTAATCAGCCCCAGCATTTT,CASSITTVSNQPQHF
.,TRBD1,TRBV7-3,TRBJ2-6,TGTGCCAGCAGCTTAGAAGGGGGCTCAGGGGCCAACGTCCTGACTTTC,CASSLEGGSGANVLTF
.,.,TRBV6-5,TRBJ1-1,TGTGCCAGCGTGGGGCAAAACACTGAAGCTTTCTTT,CASVGQNTEAFF
.,TRBD1,TRBV20-1,TRBJ2-7,TGCAGTGCTAGTAATCCCCGGACAGGAAACTACGAGCAGTACTTC,CSASNPRTGNYEQYF
.,TRBD1,TRBV5-1,TRBJ1-5,TGCGCCAGCAGCCGAGACAGGGGAGATCAGCCCCAGCATTTT,CASSRDRGDQPQHF
.,TRBD2,TRBV5-1,TRBJ2-7,TGCGCCAGCAGCTTGTCTAGGGAGGGAGGTGCGTACGAGCAGTACTTC,CASSLSREGGAYEQYF
.,.,TRBV9,TRBJ1-2,TGTGCCAGCAGCACAAGCAGGGGACCCTATGGCTACACCTTC,CASSTSRGPYGYTF
few,.,TRBV5-1,TRBJ2-1,TGCGCCAGCAGCTTGAGTCCAGGGTCGCGGTATGAGCAGTTCTTC,CASSLSPGSRYEQFF
.,.,TRBV5-1,TRBJ2-5,TGCGCCAGCAGCTTGGGTCTGCAGGCGATCCAAGAGACCCAGTACTTC,CASSLGLQAIQETQYF
once,.,TRBV7-9,TRBJ2-5,TGTGCCAGCAGCCCCCGGGTGGAGGCGGAGACCCAGTACTTC,CASSPRVEAETQYF
.,.,TRBV4-2,TRBJ2-5,TGTGCCAGCAGCCAAGGCGAAGCAATTTTGGAGACCCAGTACTTC,CASSQGEAILETQYF
few,.,TRBV7-7,TRBJ2-7,TGTGCCAGCAGCTTAGAGAGGGGGACCCAATACGAGCAGTACTTC,CASSLERGTQYEQYF
.,TRBD2,TRBV4-2,TRBJ2-3,TGTGCCAGCAGCCCACTCGGGGGCGGGGGGAACACAGATACGCAGTATTTT,CASSPLGGGGNTDTQYF
.,TRBD2,TRBV7-9,TRBJ2-7,TGTGCCAGCAGCCCGTTGACCGGAGCGGGGGAGAGTGAGCAGTACTTC,CASSPLTGAGESEQYF
.,.,TRBV2,TRBJ2-7,TGTGCCAGCAGTGGAATGGGCAGCCTTTACGAGCAGTACTTC,CASSGMGSLYEQYF
.,.,TRBV6-5,TRBJ2-2,TGTGCCACGCGGAGGCAGCAGAACACCGGGGAGCTGTTTTTT,CATRRQQNTGELFF
.,TRBD2,TRBV6-2/TRBV6-3,TRBJ2-3,TGTGCCAGCAGTTACTCTCAGAGGACTAGCTCCACAGATACGCAGTATTTT,CASSYSQRTSSTDTQYF
.,TRBD1,TRBV9,TRBJ1-1,TGTGCCAGCAGCGCTCGGGGACAGACGAACACTGAAGCTTTCTTT,CASSARGQTNTEAFF
once,.,TRBV7-6,TRBJ1-6,TGTGCCAGCAGCTTAGGTTCTCGAGGTTATTCACCCCTCCACTTT,CASSLGSRGYSPLHF
.,.,TRBV5-1,TRBJ1-2,TGCGCCAGCAGCTTACAGGAGAACCCTAACTATGGCTACACCTTC,CASSLQENPNYGYTF
.,.,TRBV5-1,TRBJ2-3,TGCGCCAGCAGCTTGGCCTCTAACACAGATACGCAGTATTTT,CASSLASNTDTQYF
once,.,TRBV10-3,TRBJ1-1,TGTGCCATCAGTGATCCAGGGGCCACTGAAGCTTTCTTT,CAISDPGATEAFF
.,TRBD1,TRBV5-5,TRBJ2-5,TGTGCCAGCAGCTTGGCCGTACAGGGGGACGAGACCCAGTACTTC,CASSLAVQGDETQYF
.,.,TRBV18,TRBJ2-3,TGTGCCAGCTCAGCCCACCAAAGCTCAGATACGCAGTATTTT,CASSAHQSSDTQYF
.,TRBD1,TRBV7-3,TRBJ2-2,TGTGCCAGCAGCTTGATGCGTGGACAGGGACGTAACACCGGGGAGCTGTTTTTT,CASSLMRGQGRNTGELFF